This passage covers 18 T cell receptor beta chains from one sample sequenced in a study of CD8+ T cells in alopecia areata (dated by TCRdb to between 2017 and 2018). Preparation of the library involved the immunoSEQ multiplex PCR assay. For TCR sequencing, RNA was extracted from every sample and reverse transcribed into cDNA to serve as template. TCRdb's version of the immuneACCESS table is confined to in-frame rearrangements and falls short of the full clone set. An unresolved V gene accounts for under half of the shortfall where checked; the remainder is of unknown origin. The sample data list 150,000 to 200,000 clones, and roughly 63% of these were observed just once. Around 16% of the sample lies in the top ten. Interpreted using the paper, the treatment or condition label stands for: oral pan-JAK inhibitor, 5-10 mg twice daily. This material consisted of CD4+ T cells sorted from blood, taken at approximately week 56, from a patient treated with tofacitinib. The receptor set was obtained from a human donor with alopecia areata.

This chain links TRBV6-5 with TRBJ1-1; D gene uncertain. The CDR3 totals 14 residues. V shed 2 bases and J shed 1 base, with 8 bases lying between them. Germline CDR1 is MNHEY and CDR2 is SVGAGI. In nucleotides, the CDR3 is TGTGCCAGCAGTTACACGGGCCGGAACACTGAAGCTTTCTTT. Its protein product is CASSYTGRNTEAFF.

This chain links TRBV20-1 with TRBJ2-7; D might be TRBD2 (6 bases). Between the trimmed V and J ends, which lost 3 bases and 4 bases, there was a span of 7 bases. CDR3 size: 11 residues. From germline, CDR1 is DFQATT and CDR2 SNEGSKA (reference sequence). Written as DNA, the CDR3 is TGCAGTGCTAGGGAGGGATACGAGCAGTACTTC. It is translated as CSAREGYEQYF.

The chain is built from TRBV30 and TRBJ2-3, with a weak D call TRBD1 (7 bases). V was shortened by 3 bases and J by 4 bases, with 14 bases between the two germline ends. Germline V gene data show CDR1 as GTSNPN and CDR2 as SVGIG (reference sequence). CDR3 length: 14 amino acids. CDR3 DNA: TGTGCCTGGAGGTTCCAGGGGGGCCCAGATACGCAGTATTTT. Protein product: CAWRFQGGPDTQYF.

The chain uses TRBV6-1 and TRBJ2-5; no firm D call. The germline V gene encodes CDR1 MNHNS and CDR2 SASEGT. This CDR3 region has 11 residues. Trimming cost V 7 bases and J 4 bases, with 7 bases left between them. The CDR3 region is CASKEIETQYF. CDR3 coding DNA: TGTGCCAGCAAGGAAATAGAGACCCAGTACTTC.

The chain links TRBV25-1 to TRBJ2-6, with D unclear. The CDR3 is 15 amino acids. In germline, CDR1 is MGHDK, CDR2 SYGVNS. The V end lost 6 bases, the J end lost 2 bases, and 11 bases lay between the germline ends. The CDR3 DNA reads TGTGCCAGCAGCAGGCTAACGACTGGGGCCAACGTCCTGACTTTC. The encoded protein is CASSRLTTGANVLTF.

This clone was detected a few times. The CDR3, as DNA: TGTGCCAGCAGCTTAGATAGGTGGACCGGGGAGCTGTTTTTT. Its protein product is CASSLDRWTGELFF. The chain recombines TRBV11-2 with TRBJ2-2, with unresolved D. V dropped 0 bases and J dropped 5 bases, with 7 bases sitting between them. CDR1 is SGHAT, CDR2 FQNNGV, per germline. The CDR3 totals 14 residues.

The genes are TRBV5-8 and TRBJ2-4; tentative D call: TRBD1 (5 bases). CDR1 is SGHTS and CDR2 is YDEGEE in the germline V gene. Trimming pared 2 bases from V and 6 bases from J, leaving 24 bases between. This CDR3 has 18 residues. The CDR3 DNA follows: TGTGCCAGCAGCTTTCTCGTCGGCTTGGGGCACCTTCGAAACATTCAGTACTTC. Amino acids: CASSFLVGLGHLRNIQYF.

The chain uses TRBV6-5 and TRBJ1-6; no reliable D call. Trimming removed 6 bases at V and 7 bases at J, with 7 bases between. Germline-derived CDR1 and CDR2 are MNHEY and SVGAGI. The length of the CDR3 is 12 residues. CDR3 protein: CASREPNSPLHF. CDR3 nucleotides: TGTGCCAGCAGGGAGCCAAATTCACCCCTCCACTTT.

This clone was seen more than once but under ten times. This sequence joins TRBV2 and TRBJ2-6; D ambiguous. Trimming took off 7 bases at V and 6 bases at J, with 10 bases between the two ends. The CDR3 is 13 residues long. Germline V lookup: CDR1 SNHLY, CDR2 FYNNEI. The CDR3 DNA is TGTGCCAGCACTCCGACTCAGGCCAACGTCCTGACTTTC. Translated: CASTPTQANVLTF.

V is TRBV4-1 and J is TRBJ2-1; TRBD2 matches 10 bases. Trimming cost V 1 base and J 14 bases; bases outside gene matches: 8. This CDR3 is built from 14 residues. CDR1 and CDR2 from the germline V gene are MGHRA and YSYEKL. The CDR3 bases are TGCGCCAGCAGCCAAGTCAGGCTAGCGGGGGACAAGTTCTTC. Amino acids: CASSQVRLAGDKFF.

This clone was seen a handful of times. V usage is TRBV6-5 and J usage is TRBJ2-3; 8 positions match TRBD2. From germline, CDR1 is MNHEY and CDR2 SVGAGI. The CDR3 has 15 amino acids. The junction had 4 bases not matched to a gene; V was cut back by 5 bases and J by 0 bases. CDR3 DNA: TGTGCCAGCAGTGCACTAGCGGCTAGCACAGATACGCAGTATTTT. Translated: CASSALAASTDTQYF.

This clone was seen just once. The chain combines TRBV15 with TRBJ1-6, with a weak D call TRBD1 (6 bases). V lost 5 bases and J 9 bases, leaving 14 bases between the germline ends. Per germline, CDR1 LNHNV and CDR2 YYDKDF (reference sequence). This CDR3 spans 14 amino acids. This chain's CDR3 is CATSDIGGISPLHF. In nucleotides, the CDR3 is TGTGCCACCAGCGATATAGGGGGTATTTCACCCCTCCACTTT.

This clone has just a few counts. J is TRBJ1-1 and V is TRBV27; 8 bases match TRBD1. The CDR3 runs 13 residues. Unmatched junction bases numbered 7, after V lost 8 bases and J lost 5 bases. Per the germline V gene, CDR1 is MNHEY and CDR2 is SMNVEV (reference sequence). The CDR3 here is CASQTGEWTEAFF. For the CDR3, the DNA is TGTGCCAGCCAGACAGGGGAGTGGACTGAAGCTTTCTTT.

This clone showed up just a few times. The V call is TRBV7-9, the J call TRBJ2-7; D possibly corresponds to TRBD1 (7 bases). This CDR3 is 15 amino acids long. Germline loops: CDR1 SEHNR, CDR2 FQNEAQ (reference sequence). Trimming removed 1 base at V and 3 bases at J, with 13 bases between. The CDR3 bases are TGTGCCAGCAGCTTAGGACAGGGAGGTCTCTACGAGCAGTACTTC. It is translated as CASSLGQGGLYEQYF.

The table lists this clone with a few counts. The chain combines TRBV29-1 with TRBJ2-7, with D unclear. V shed 7 bases and J shed 1 base, with 11 bases lying between them. The germline V gene has CDR1 SQVTM and CDR2 ANQGSEA. This CDR3 has 12 residues. CDR3 region: CSATDGSYEQYF. For the CDR3, the DNA is TGCAGCGCAACAGACGGATCCTACGAGCAGTACTTC.

The chain couples TRBV29-1 to TRBJ2-5; D gene uncertain. This CDR3 contains 12 residues. Germline V gene sequence: CDR1 SQVTM, CDR2 ANQGSEA. V was shortened by 4 bases and J by 10 bases, with 16 bases between the two germline ends. The CDR3 DNA reads as TGCAGCGTTGTCGAACAGCTCAAATTCCAGTACTTC. Translation: CSVVEQLKFQYF. Complete variable domain (other parts from reference TRBV29-1 and TRBJ2-5): SAVISQKPSRDICQRGTSLTIQCQVDSQVTMMFWYRQQPGQSLTLIATANQGSEATYESGFVIDKFPISRPNLTFSTLTVSNMSPEDSSIYLCSVVEQLKFQYFGPGTRLLVL.

The chain uses TRBV10-3 and TRBJ1-2; 7 bases map to TRBD1. J gave up 4 bases and V 0 bases, and 2 bases lay outside the gene matches. The CDR3 loop spans 14 amino acids. Germline-derived CDR1 and CDR2 are ENHRY and SYGVKD. The CDR3 spells CAISESDRSYGYTF. CDR3 DNA: TGTGCCATCAGTGAGTCGGACAGGAGCTATGGCTACACCTTC.

The chain employs TRBV10-2 and TRBJ2-5; a possible D gene is TRBD2 (5 bases). CDR3 length equals 14 residues. Germline V gives CDR1 WSHSY, CDR2 SAAADI. The V gene lost 2 bases and the J gene lost 2 bases, with 9 bases spanning the gap. The CDR3 loop reads CASSEGRVQETQYF. The CDR3 DNA sequence: TGCGCCAGCAGTGAGGGGAGAGTACAAGAGACCCAGTACTTC.